These 30 T cell receptor beta chains were sequenced from one sample in a study of T cells in Graves' hyperthyroidism and ophthalmopathy. Using RNA transcripts as the source, TCR beta CDR3 regions were amplified. The TCR CDR3 was amplified in a first-round RT-PCR using the HTBI primer set. TCRdb recomputed calls from the multiplex PCR reads with MiXCR, one row per CDR3 protein. The sample contains about 640,000 distinct CDR3 sequences, roughly 20% of which appear only once. The sample consisted of blood. The receptor set was obtained from a man aged 30-40 years with Graves' ophthalmopathy.

The CDR3 sequence: CASSLDGESSYEQYF. The CDR3 region has the DNA TGTGCCAGCAGCCTCGACGGCGAAAGCTCCTACGAGCAGTACTTC. The chain employs TRBV11-2 and TRBJ2-7; D unresolved. Germline CDR1 reads SGHAT; CDR2 reads FQNNGV. The germline V and J ends were trimmed by 5 bases and 0 bases, with 14 bases remaining between them. This CDR3 has 15 residues. Full variable domain (missing parts from reference TRBV11-2 and TRBJ2-7): EAGVAQSPRYKIIEKRQSVAFWCNPISGHATLYWYQQILGQGPKLLIQFQNNGVVDDSQLPKDRFSAERLKGVDSTLKIQPAKLEDSAVYLCASSLDGESSYEQYFGPGTRLTVT.

This clonotype turned up a few times. V usage is TRBV6-1 and J usage is TRBJ2-1; 9 bases agree with TRBD1. There are 14 residues in the CDR3. The trim removed 7 bases at V and 5 bases at J, leaving 6 bases unmatched. CDR1 and CDR2 from the germline V gene are MNHNS and SASEGT. The CDR3 here is CASTTGTGNNEQFF. CDR3 bases: TGTGCCAGCACCACCGGGACAGGGAACAATGAGCAGTTCTTC.

The chain uses TRBV12-3 or TRBV12-4 and TRBJ2-1; TRBD1 agrees at 10 bases. The junction had 8 bases not matched to a gene; V was cut back by 2 bases and J by 10 bases. The CDR3 is 15 amino acids. The CDR3 protein is CASSLSRQGAGEQFF. The CDR3, as DNA: TGTGCCAGCAGTTTATCACGACAGGGGGCCGGCGAGCAGTTCTTC.

The genes are TRBV7-2 and TRBJ1-3; D is undetermined. V was clipped by 5 bases and J by 5 bases, with 13 bases between them. The CDR3 sequence is 14 residues long. Germline V gene lookup returns CDR1 SGHTA and CDR2 FQGNSA. This chain's CDR3 is CASSPTSSRNTIYF. The CDR3 DNA is TGTGCCAGCAGCCCGACGTCTAGTAGAAACACCATATATTTT.

The rearrangement joins TRBV29-1 to TRBJ2-1, with 16 bases matching TRBD2. With V trimmed by 5 bases and J by 1 base, 8 bases remained unmatched. Per the germline V gene, CDR1 is SQVTM and CDR2 is ANQGSEA. This CDR3 region has 18 residues. This CDR3 is CSVQGLAGGSNSYNEQFF. The CDR3 region has the DNA TGCAGCGTTCAGGGACTAGCGGGAGGGTCCAATTCCTACAATGAGCAGTTCTTC.

CDR3 bases: TGTGCCAGCAGCCTGGGACCTGTTGTGGAGACCCAGTACTTC. Amino acid sequence: CASSLGPVVETQYF. This sequence joins TRBV12-3 or TRBV12-4 and TRBJ2-5; D tentatively reads TRBD1 or TRBD2 (5 bases each). The CDR3 runs to 14 residues. Trimming removed 6 bases at V and 5 bases at J, with 16 bases between.

The table lists this clonotype with a few counts. The CDR3: CASSQEGDGTETQYF. CDR3 bases: TGCGCCAGCAGCCAAGAGGGGGATGGGACCGAGACCCAGTACTTC. J is TRBJ2-5 and V is TRBV4-3; D may be TRBD1 or TRBD2 (5 bases each). This CDR3 is built from 15 residues. Germline CDR1 and CDR2: LGHNA and YSLEER. V was trimmed by 0 bases and J by 5 bases, leaving 13 bases between them.

This clonotype has a handful of counts. The V gene is TRBV6-5, the J gene TRBJ2-1; D possibly matches TRBD1 or TRBD2 (6 bases each). Germline loops: CDR1 MNHEY, CDR2 SVGAGI. Trimming shortened V by 0 bases and J by 6 bases, and 21 bases separated the two germline ends. The CDR3 has 18 amino acids. As DNA, the CDR3 is TGTGCCAGCAGTTACTCGAAGGGGGGCGGGAACTCTCTCAATGAGCAGTTCTTC. Translating it yields CASSYSKGGGNSLNEQFF.

The rearrangement uses TRBV12-3 or TRBV12-4 and TRBJ2-7; D is undetermined. V lost 3 bases to trimming and J lost 7 bases, with 16 bases between them. This CDR3 is built from 14 residues. CDR3 in amino acids: CASSLGQSLGEQYF. The CDR3 coding sequence is TGTGCCAGCAGTTTGGGTCAGAGCTTGGGGGAGCAGTACTTC.

This clonotype has a handful of counts. The genes are TRBV4-1 and TRBJ2-1, with 8 bases identical to TRBD2. CDR1 MGHRA and CDR2 YSYEKL come from the germline V gene. The CDR3 is 16 amino acids. Trimming took 1 base from V and 7 from J; bases not matched to a gene: 9. Here the CDR3 reads CASSQVVSGSFNEQFF. The CDR3 coding sequence is TGCGCCAGCAGCCAAGTCGTCAGCGGGAGCTTTAATGAGCAGTTCTTC.

As to this clonotype: Germline and junction disagree at one end, which may indicate a read error. CDR3 sequence: CASSSPTATNEKPFF. CDR3 nucleotide sequence: TGTGCCAGCAGCTCCCCCACAGCAACTAATGAAAAACCGTTTTTT. This sequence joins TRBV28 and TRBJ1-4, with unresolved D. CDR3 length: 15 amino acids. CDR1 is MDHEN, CDR2 SYDVKM, per germline.

The table lists this clonotype with a few counts. CDR3 region: CASSFPTLSGGYTF. The CDR3 coding sequence is TGTGCCAGCAGTTTCCCGACATTGAGCGGCGGCTACACCTTC. J is TRBJ1-2 and V is TRBV12-3 or TRBV12-4; D is ambiguous. This CDR3 contains 14 residues. V dropped 3 bases and J dropped 8 bases, with 16 bases sitting between them.

This clonotype was recorded a few times. This chain connects TRBV7-3 to TRBJ1-1, with TRBD1 matching over 7 bases. V was pared by 2 bases and J by 3 bases, with 6 bases of the junction left unmatched. This CDR3 spans 15 amino acids. From germline, CDR1 is SGHTA and CDR2 FQGTGA. CDR3 sequence reads: CASSLRQGVDTEAFF. In DNA form, the CDR3 reads TGTGCCAGCAGCTTACGACAGGGTGTGGACACTGAAGCTTTCTTT.

V gene TRBV12-5 combines with J gene TRBJ1-2; D is perhaps TRBD1 (5 bases). V gave up 4 bases and J gave up 7 bases, with 16 bases separating them. This CDR3 is built from 14 residues. Germline V gene sequence: CDR1 LGHNT, CDR2 FRNRAP. In DNA, the CDR3 is TGTGCTAGTGGTTCCGGGACTCTAGGAGGTGGCTACACCTTC. Encoded protein: CASGSGTLGGGYTF. Drawing the rest from reference TRBV12-5 and TRBJ1-2, the complete variable domain is DARVTQTPRHKVTEMGQEVTMRCQPILGHNTVFWYRQTMMQGLELLAYFRNRAPLDDSGMPKDRFSAEMPDATLATLKIQPSEPRDSAVYFCASGSGTLGGGYTFGSGTRLTVV.

The gene calls are TRBV9 and TRBJ2-3, with 7 bases that match TRBD2. Losses at the gene ends were 3 bases for V and 0 bases for J; bases not matched to a gene: 10. This CDR3 contains 17 residues. Germline CDR1 and CDR2: SGDLS and YYNGEE. The CDR3 bases are TGTGCCAGCAGCGCTAGTTCTACTAGCGCCAGCACAGATACGCAGTATTTT. Translation: CASSASSTSASTDTQYF.

Ten or more counts support this clonotype. The V call is TRBV2, the J call TRBJ1-1; unclear D gene. V shed 4 bases and J shed 0 bases, with 3 bases lying between them. The CDR3 loop spans 12 amino acids. Germline V gene lookup returns CDR1 SNHLY and CDR2 FYNNEI. CDR3 sequence: CASSAVNTEAFF. The CDR3 DNA is TGTGCCAGCAGTGCAGTGAACACTGAAGCTTTCTTT.

Only a few counts were recorded for this clonotype. V is TRBV28 and J is TRBJ2-7, with 9 bases that match TRBD1. Trimming took 4 bases from V and 5 from J; bases not matched to a gene: 9. The CDR3 covers 15 residues. Germline CDR1 is MDHEN and CDR2 is SYDVKM. CDR3 nucleotides: TGTGCCAGCAGTTCCTCCGGGACAGGGTACCACGAGCAGTACTTC. Translating it yields CASSSSGTGYHEQYF.

The chain has TRBV5-6 and TRBJ2-2; maybe TRBD1 (6 bases). The V and J ends lost 4 bases and 7 bases respectively, with 14 bases between them. Germline assignment: CDR1 SGHDT and CDR2 YYEEEE. This CDR3 is 14 amino acids long. CDR3 amino acids: CASSVYREIGELFF. CDR3 nucleotides: TGTGCCAGCAGCGTCTACAGGGAGATCGGGGAGCTGTTTTTT. Filled out from reference TRBV5-6 and TRBJ2-2, the complete variable domain reads DAGVTQSPTHLIKTRGQQVTLRCSPKSGHDTVSWYQQALGQGPQFIFQYYEEEERQRGNFPDRFSGHQFPNYSSELNVNALLLGDSALYLCASSVYREIGELFFGEGSRLTVL.

In its sample, this clonotype was seen many times. V gene TRBV7-8 combines with J gene TRBJ2-7; TRBD2 might be the D (6 bases). The germline V gene has CDR1 SGHVS and CDR2 FQNEAQ. V was trimmed by 5 bases and J by 0 bases, leaving 17 bases between them. The CDR3 sequence is 16 residues long. Here the CDR3 DNA reads TGTGCCAGCAGCCAAGGGTCCGGGAGCAGCTCCTACGAGCAGTACTTC. Translating gives CASSQGSGSSSYEQYF.

This clonotype occurred a few times. In DNA form, the CDR3 reads TGTGCCAGCAGTTTATTGGGCAGGGTCGACTATGGCTACACCTTC. Protein: CASSLLGRVDYGYTF. The chain is built from TRBV28 and TRBJ1-2; tentatively, D is TRBD1 (5 bases). CDR1 is MDHEN and CDR2 is SYDVKM in the germline V gene. V was clipped by 1 base and J by 3 bases, with 12 bases between them. The CDR3 loop spans 15 amino acids.

This clonotype was counted ten times or more. The chain combines TRBV27 with TRBJ2-1; possibly TRBD1 or TRBD2 for D (7 bases each). Germline CDR1 MNHEY, CDR2 SMNVEV (reference sequence). V gave up 3 bases and J gave up 5 bases, with 14 bases separating them. The CDR3 loop spans 15 amino acids. The chain's CDR3 is CASSFGRGRDNEQFF. DNA of the CDR3: TGTGCCAGCAGTTTTGGCAGGGGGAGGGACAATGAGCAGTTCTTC.

The chain uses TRBV29-1 and TRBJ2-2; TRBD2 matches at 8 bases. Per the germline V gene, CDR1 is SQVTM and CDR2 is ANQGSEA. This CDR3 contains 15 residues. After removal of 7 bases from V and 4 bases from J, the junction contained 11 bases not matched to a gene. CDR3 residues: CSGLISGTGTGELFF. The CDR3 DNA reads as TGCAGCGGATTAATTAGCGGGACGGGCACCGGGGAGCTGTTTTTT.

Comment on this clonotype: This clone may be a read error of a much larger clone one base away. J is TRBJ2-1 and V is TRBV7-2; D is tentatively TRBD1 or TRBD2 (6 bases each). V was trimmed by 5 bases and J by 2 bases, leaving 16 bases between them. CDR1 is SGHTA and CDR2 is FQGNSA in the germline V gene. CDR3 length: 16 residues. DNA for the CDR3: TGTGCCAGCAGCAAGATAAGGGGGGCGGCCTACAATGAGCAGTTCTTC. Amino acid sequence: CASSKIRGAAYNEQFF. The whole variable domain, filled in from reference TRBV7-2 and TRBJ2-1, reads GAGVSQSPSNKVTEKGKDVELRCDPISGHTALYWYRQSLGQGLEFLIYFQGNSAPDKSGLPSDRFSAERTGGSVSTLTIQRTQQEDSAVYLCASSKIRGAAYNEQFFGPGTRLTVL.

This clonotype has more than one count but fewer than ten. The V call is TRBV29-1, the J call TRBJ2-2; perhaps D is TRBD1 or TRBD2 (5 bases each). The CDR3 is made up of 16 amino acids. Trimming removed 4 bases at V and 8 bases at J, with 23 bases between. Germline values: CDR1 SQVTM, CDR2 ANQGSEA. This CDR3 is CSVALGEARHSGELFF. For the CDR3, the DNA is TGCAGCGTTGCATTGGGGGAAGCACGTCATTCGGGGGAGCTGTTTTTT.

In this sample, this clonotype turned up a few times. This chain uses TRBV28 with TRBJ1-6, with D possibly TRBD1 on 6 matching bases. In germline, CDR1 is MDHEN, CDR2 SYDVKM. V was pared by 4 bases and J by 7 bases, with 11 bases between. The CDR3 has 14 residues. The DNA for the CDR3 is TGTGCCAGCAGTTACAGGGATTTGAATTCACCCCTCCACTTT. It codes for CASSYRDLNSPLHF.

This clonotype has a handful of counts. The gene calls are TRBV4-2 and TRBJ1-4, with 7 nucleotides matching TRBD1. The V and J ends lost 0 bases and 8 bases, in that order; junction bases with no gene match: 9. This CDR3 has 16 residues. Per germline, CDR1 LGHNA and CDR2 YNFKEQ. The CDR3 sequence is CASSQDLWGRGEKLFF. CDR3 nucleotide sequence: TGTGCCAGCAGCCAAGATCTCTGGGGCAGGGGGGAAAAACTGTTTTTT.

The V and J genes are TRBV7-9 and TRBJ2-7, with D possibly TRBD1 on 7 matching bases. The CDR3 is 16 amino acids. V shed 5 bases and J shed 0 bases, with 17 bases lying between them. Germline V gene data show CDR1 as SEHNR and CDR2 as FQNEAQ (reference sequence). CDR3 sequence: CASSQGGGACSYEQYF. The CDR3 DNA reads TGTGCCAGCAGCCAGGGGGGCGGAGCCTGCTCCTACGAGCAGTACTTC. Looking up the rest from reference TRBV7-9 and TRBJ2-7 gives the full variable domain: DTGVSQNPRHKITKRGQNVTFRCDPISEHNRLYWYRQTLGQGPEFLTYFQNEAQLEKSRLLSDRFSAERPKGSFSTLEIQRTEQGDSAMYLCASSQGGGACSYEQYFGPGTRLTVT.

This clonotype came up a few times. The gene calls are TRBV2 and TRBJ1-4; possibly TRBD1 for D (6 bases). Germline assignment: CDR1 SNHLY and CDR2 FYNNEI. The CDR3 loop spans 16 amino acids. Trimming removed 6 bases at V and 3 bases at J, with 17 bases between. The CDR3 sequence is CASSSGTRVPNEKLFF. The CDR3 DNA follows: TGTGCCAGCAGCTCCGGGACACGGGTTCCTAATGAAAAACTGTTTTTT.

There are a few counts of this clonotype. V usage is TRBV28 and J usage is TRBJ1-2; D is uncertain. Germline V gene lookup returns CDR1 MDHEN and CDR2 SYDVKM. V was clipped by 4 bases and J by 3 bases, with 12 bases between them. CDR3 length: 14 amino acids. In nucleotides, the CDR3 is TGTGCCAGCAGTTCCAGTTTGAATTACTATGGCTACACCTTC. As protein: CASSSSLNYYGYTF.

The chain has TRBV4-1 and TRBJ1-1; 9 nucleotides agree with TRBD1. CDR1 MGHRA and CDR2 YSYEKL come from the germline V gene. The CDR3 runs to 16 residues. V dropped 4 bases and J dropped 3; count of bases not matched to a gene: 9. CDR3 sequence: CASSPRTGVLHTEAFF. Here the CDR3 DNA reads TGCGCCAGCAGCCCGAGGACAGGGGTCCTTCACACTGAAGCTTTCTTT.